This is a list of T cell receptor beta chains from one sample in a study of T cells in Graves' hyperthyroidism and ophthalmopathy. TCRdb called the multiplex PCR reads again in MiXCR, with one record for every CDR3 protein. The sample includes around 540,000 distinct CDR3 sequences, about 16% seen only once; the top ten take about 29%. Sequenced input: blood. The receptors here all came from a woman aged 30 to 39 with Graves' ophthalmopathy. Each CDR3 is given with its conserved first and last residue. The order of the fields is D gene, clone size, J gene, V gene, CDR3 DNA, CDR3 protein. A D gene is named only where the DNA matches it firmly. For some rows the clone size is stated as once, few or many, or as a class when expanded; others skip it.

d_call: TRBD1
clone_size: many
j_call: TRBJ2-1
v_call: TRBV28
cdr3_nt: TGTGCCAGCAGTTGGACAGGAGTCTACAATGAGCAGTTCTTC
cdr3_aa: CASSWTGVYNEQFF

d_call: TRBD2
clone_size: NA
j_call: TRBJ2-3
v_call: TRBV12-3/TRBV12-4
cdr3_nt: TGTGCCAGCAGCCCGAGACTAGCAGCTGATACGCAGTATTTT
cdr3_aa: CASSPRLAADTQYF

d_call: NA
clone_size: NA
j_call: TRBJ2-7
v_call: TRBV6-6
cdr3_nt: TGTGCCAGCAGTTACAACACCGCCGGAGAGCAGTACTTC
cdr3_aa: CASSYNTAGEQYF

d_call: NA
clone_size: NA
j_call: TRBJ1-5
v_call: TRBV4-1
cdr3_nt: TGCGCCAGCAGCCAAGAGGGCACAGGGTGGTATCAGCCCCAGCATTTT
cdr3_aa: CASSQEGTGWYQPQHF

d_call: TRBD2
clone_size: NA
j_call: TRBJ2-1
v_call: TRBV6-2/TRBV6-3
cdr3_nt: TGTGCCAGCAGCCTTTCGCCGGGGGGTGAGCAGTTCTTC
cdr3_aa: CASSLSPGGEQFF

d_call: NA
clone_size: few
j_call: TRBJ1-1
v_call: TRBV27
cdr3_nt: TGTGCCAGCAGTTTATCGGGCAGCGTACGATCTGAAGCTTTCTTT
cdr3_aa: CASSLSGSVRSEAFF

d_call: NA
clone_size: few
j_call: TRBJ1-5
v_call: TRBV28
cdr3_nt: TGTGCCAGCAGTTTAGGTAGTCGGAGGGGGAGGGGCAATCAGCCCCAGCATTTT
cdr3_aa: CASSLGSRRGRGNQPQHF

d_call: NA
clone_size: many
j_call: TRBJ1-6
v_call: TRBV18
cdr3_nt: TGTGCCAGCTCACACAGCACATCAGGGAGTTTTGATTCACCCCTCCACTTT
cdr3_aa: CASSHSTSGSFDSPLHF

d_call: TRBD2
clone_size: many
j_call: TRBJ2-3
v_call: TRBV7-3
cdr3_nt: TGTGCCAGCAGCCCCGTAGCGGGAGGGAATACGCAGTATTTT
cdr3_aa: CASSPVAGGNTQYF

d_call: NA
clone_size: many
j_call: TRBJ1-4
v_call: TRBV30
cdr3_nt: TGTGCCTGGAGTCGGGGGAATGAAAAACTGTTTTTT
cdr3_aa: CAWSRGNEKLFF

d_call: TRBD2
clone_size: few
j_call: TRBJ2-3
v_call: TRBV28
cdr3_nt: TGTGCCAGCAGTTCTCTAGCGGGACCTGGGGAAGATACGCAGTATTTT
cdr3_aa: CASSSLAGPGEDTQYF

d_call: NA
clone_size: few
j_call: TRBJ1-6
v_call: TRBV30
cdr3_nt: TGTGCCTGGAGTGTTTTGTACGGGAATTCACCCCTCCACTTT
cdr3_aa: CAWSVLYGNSPLHF

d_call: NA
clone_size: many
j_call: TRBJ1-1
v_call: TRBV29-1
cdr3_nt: TGCAGCGTTGACGGGGGCACGGACACTGAAGCTTTCTTT
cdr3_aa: CSVDGGTDTEAFF

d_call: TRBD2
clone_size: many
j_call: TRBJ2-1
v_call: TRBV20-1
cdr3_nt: TGCAGTGCCAAGGGACTAGCGGGAGAAACTGAGCAGTTCTTC
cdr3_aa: CSAKGLAGETEQFF

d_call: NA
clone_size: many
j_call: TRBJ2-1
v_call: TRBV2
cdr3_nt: TGTGCCAGCAGTGACCTTAGCGGATTCAACAATGAGCAGTTCTTC
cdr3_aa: CASSDLSGFNNEQFF

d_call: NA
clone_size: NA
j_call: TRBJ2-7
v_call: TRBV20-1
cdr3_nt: TGCAGTGCTGACGAACGGGCGAGTCCCTACGAGCAGTACTTC
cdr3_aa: CSADERASPYEQYF

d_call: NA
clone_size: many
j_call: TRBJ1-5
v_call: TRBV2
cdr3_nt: TGTGCCAGCAGGCAGAGGTGGAATCAGCCCCAGCATTTT
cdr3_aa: CASRQRWNQPQHF

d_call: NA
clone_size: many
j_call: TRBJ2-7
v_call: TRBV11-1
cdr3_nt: TGTGCCAGCAGCGACCTTCTAGCTAGCGAGCAGTACTTC
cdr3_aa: CASSDLLASEQYF

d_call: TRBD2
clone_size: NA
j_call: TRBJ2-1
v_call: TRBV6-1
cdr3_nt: TGTGCCAGCAGTGAACCCGGGACTAGCGTCAACAATGAGCAGTTCTTC
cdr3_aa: CASSEPGTSVNNEQFF

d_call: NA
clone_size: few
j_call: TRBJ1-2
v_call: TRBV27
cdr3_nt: TGTGCCAACAGTTTAGGCGGGGGCTCTATTAGTGGCTACACCTTC
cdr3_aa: CANSLGGGSISGYTF

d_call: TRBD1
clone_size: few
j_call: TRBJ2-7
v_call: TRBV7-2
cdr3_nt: TGTGCCAGCAGCTTGGGACAGGGGACCCTGTACGACCAGTACTTC
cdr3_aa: CASSLGQGTLYDQYF

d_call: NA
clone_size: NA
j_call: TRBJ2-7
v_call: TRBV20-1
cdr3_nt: TGCAGTGCTAGAACGAGGGAAAGCTCCTACGAGCAGTACTTC
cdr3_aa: CSARTRESSYEQYF

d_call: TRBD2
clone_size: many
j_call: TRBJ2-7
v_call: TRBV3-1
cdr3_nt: TGTGCCAGCAGTCCCAGCGGGGACTCCTACGAGCAGTACTTC
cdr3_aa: CASSPSGDSYEQYF

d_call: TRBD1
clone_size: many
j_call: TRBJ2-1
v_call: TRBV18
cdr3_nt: TGTGCCAGCTCACCCGAGGGACAGAACAATGAGCAGTTCTTC
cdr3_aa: CASSPEGQNNEQFF

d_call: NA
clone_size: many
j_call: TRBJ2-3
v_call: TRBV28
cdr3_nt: TGTGCCAGCAGTCCCAGGGGCGGAAGCACAGATACGCAGTATTTT
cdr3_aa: CASSPRGGSTDTQYF

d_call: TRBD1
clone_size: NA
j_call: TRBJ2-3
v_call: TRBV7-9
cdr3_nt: TGTGCCAGCAGCTCCGGGACAGGGGCCACAGATACGCAGTATTTT
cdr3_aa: CASSSGTGATDTQYF

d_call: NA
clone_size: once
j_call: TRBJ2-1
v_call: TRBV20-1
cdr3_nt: TGCAGTGCTAGAGGTGTGGGACCGCAGTTCTTC
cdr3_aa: CSARGVGPQFF

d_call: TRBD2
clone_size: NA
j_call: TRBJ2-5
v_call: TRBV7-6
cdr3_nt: TGTGCCAGCAGCTCCATGTCGCTAGCGGGATTTGAGACCCAGTACTTC
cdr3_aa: CASSSMSLAGFETQYF

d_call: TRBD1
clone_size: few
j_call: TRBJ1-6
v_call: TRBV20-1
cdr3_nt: TGCAGTGCTTGGACAGGAAGGAATTCACCCCTCCACTTT
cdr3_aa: CSAWTGRNSPLHF

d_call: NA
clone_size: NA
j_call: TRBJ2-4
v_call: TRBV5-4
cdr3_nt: TGTGCCAGCAGCCCCCCGGGCGGGCTAGCCAAAAACATTCAGTACTTC
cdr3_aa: CASSPPGGLAKNIQYF

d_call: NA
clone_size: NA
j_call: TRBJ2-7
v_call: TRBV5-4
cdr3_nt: TGTGCCAGCAGCTTGAGGTGGGATTCCGAGCAGTACTTC
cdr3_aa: CASSLRWDSEQYF

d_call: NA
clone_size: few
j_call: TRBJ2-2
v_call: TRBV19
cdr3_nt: TGTGCCAGTATCCGGAGCACCGGGGAGCTGTTTTTT
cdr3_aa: CASIRSTGELFF

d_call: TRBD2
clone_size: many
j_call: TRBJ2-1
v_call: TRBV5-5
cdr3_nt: TGTGCCAGCAGCTTGGAGAGCGGGAGCTGGAATGAGCAGTTCTTC
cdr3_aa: CASSLESGSWNEQFF

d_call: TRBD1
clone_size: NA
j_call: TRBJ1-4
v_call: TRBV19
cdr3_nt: TGTGCCAGTAGCCCACAGGGGACGGGCGAAAAACTGTTTTTT
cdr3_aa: CASSPQGTGEKLFF

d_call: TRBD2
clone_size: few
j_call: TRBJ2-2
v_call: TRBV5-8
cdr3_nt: TGTGCCAGCAGCTTGCAAGCCCTAGCGGGAGGCGGGGAGCTGTTTTTT
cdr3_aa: CASSLQALAGGGELFF

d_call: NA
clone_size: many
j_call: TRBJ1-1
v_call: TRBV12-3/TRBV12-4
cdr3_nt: TGTGCCGGGGGGGGGCCAGTACTCCCCATGAACACTGAAGCTTTCTTT
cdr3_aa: CAGGGPVLPMNTEAFF

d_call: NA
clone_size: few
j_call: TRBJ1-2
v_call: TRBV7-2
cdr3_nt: TGTGCCAGCAGCTTTGGCAGGGAAAATGGCTACACCTTC
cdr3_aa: CASSFGRENGYTF

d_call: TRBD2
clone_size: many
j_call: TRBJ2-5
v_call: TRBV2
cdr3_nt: TGTGCCAGCGGTGCGGGACTAGGCTATGAGACCCAGTACTTC
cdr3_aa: CASGAGLGYETQYF

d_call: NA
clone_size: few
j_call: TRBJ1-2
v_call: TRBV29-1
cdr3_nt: TGCAGCGTTGAAAGCCGTGTGACAGTGATCAACTATGGCTACACCTTC
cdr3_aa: CSVESRVTVINYGYTF

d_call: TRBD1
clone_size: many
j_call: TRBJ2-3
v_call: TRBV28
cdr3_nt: TGTGCCAGCAGGACAGGGGCTGCAGATACGCAGTATTTT
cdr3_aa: CASRTGAADTQYF

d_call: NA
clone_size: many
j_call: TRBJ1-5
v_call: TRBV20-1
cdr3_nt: TGCAGTGCTAGTCTGGGGAATCAGCCCCAGCATTTT
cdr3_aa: CSASLGNQPQHF

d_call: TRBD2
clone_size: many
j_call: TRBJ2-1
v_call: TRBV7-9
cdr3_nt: TGTGCCAGCAGCTTAGCGGGGCAGCGGGGGTATTACAATGAGCAGTTCTTC
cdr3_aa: CASSLAGQRGYYNEQFF

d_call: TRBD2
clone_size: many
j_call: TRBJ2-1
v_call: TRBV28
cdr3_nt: TGTGCCACTAGCGGGAGGGCCTACAATGAGCAGTTCTTC
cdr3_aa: CATSGRAYNEQFF

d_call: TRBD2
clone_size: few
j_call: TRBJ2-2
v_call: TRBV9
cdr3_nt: TGTGCCAGCAGCGTAGTGGCCCGGGAGGGTGGCGGGGAGCTGTTTTTT
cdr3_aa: CASSVVAREGGGELFF

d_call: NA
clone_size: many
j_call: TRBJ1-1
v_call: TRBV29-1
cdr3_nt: TGCAGCGTTGATCCAAGGAGGACTGAAGCTTTCTTT
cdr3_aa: CSVDPRRTEAFF

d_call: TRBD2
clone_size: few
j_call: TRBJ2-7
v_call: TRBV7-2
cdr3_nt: TGTGCCAGCAGCCAGTCTATGGGACTAGCGGGGCAGTACTTC
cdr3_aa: CASSQSMGLAGQYF

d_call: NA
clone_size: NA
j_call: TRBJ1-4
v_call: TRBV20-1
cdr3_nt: TGCAGTGCTAGGGGGGGTACGAATGAAAAACTGTTTTTT
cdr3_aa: CSARGGTNEKLFF

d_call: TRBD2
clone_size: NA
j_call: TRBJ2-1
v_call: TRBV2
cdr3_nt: TGTGCCAGCAGAGGACTAGCGGGAGGCCACAATGAGCAGTTCTTC
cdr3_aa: CASRGLAGGHNEQFF

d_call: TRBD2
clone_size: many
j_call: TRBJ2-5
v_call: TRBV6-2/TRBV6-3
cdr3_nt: TGTGCCAGCACCTACACTAGCGGGAGGAGGGAAGAGACCCAGTACTTC
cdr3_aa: CASTYTSGRREETQYF